One sample yielded the 2 T cell receptor beta chains listed below, sequenced in a study of T-cell memory formation after mild COVID-19. MiXCR was run by TCRdb on the 5' RACE reads, yielding one entry per CDR3 protein. This sample has roughly 150,000 distinct CDR3 sequences, with 13% found just once. The sample comprised PBMCs or a T cell subset sorted from them (not recorded which). The receptors come from a man between 18 and 29 years old who had mild COVID-19 (a few samples of this study predate the infection). Cell type and time point are not known.

This clonotype showed up many times. The chain employs TRBV5-6 and TRBJ1-1, with D unresolved. The CDR3 has 16 amino acids. Trimming pared 1 base from V and 4 bases from J, leaving 17 bases between. Germline V CDR1 and CDR2: SGHDT, YYEEEE. CDR3 DNA sequence: TGTGCCAGCAGCTTGAGGCTAGATTTGTCCGTCACTGAAGCTTTCTTT. The encoded protein is CASSLRLDLSVTEAFF.

The sample holds a few counts of this clonotype. The genes are TRBV10-3 and TRBJ2-7; weak D call: TRBD2 (5 bases). The CDR3 totals 13 residues. Trimming removed 3 bases from V and 3 bases from J, with 9 bases in between. Germline V lookup: CDR1 ENHRY, CDR2 SYGVKD. CDR3 sequence: CAISDQRVYEQYV. The CDR3 nucleotides read TGTGCCATCAGTGACCAGAGGGTCTACGAGCAGTACGTC.